The source of this T cell receptor beta chain is a study of T cells expressing NK-cell markers. No DNA is given; TCRdb re-called the 5' RACE reads and lists each CDR3 protein once. Here the sample table reports 550,000 to 600,000 distinct CDR3 sequences. Source material: blood T cells: a sorted CD56 or NKG2C T cell subset, CD4+ or CD8+ T cells, or bulk PBMC T cells (not recorded which). This sequence was found in a man aged 18 to 29 in good health.

CDR3 protein: CASRVMGPTNTEAFF. The genes are TRBV6-5 and TRBJ1-1; TCRdb's D gene call, TRBD1, goes unchecked for lack of DNA. This CDR3 has 15 amino acids. CDR1 is MNHEY and CDR2 is SVGAGI in the germline V gene.